Below, 19 T cell receptor beta chains from the same sample are listed, as sequenced in a study of identical twins. TCRdb re-called the 5' RACE reads with MiXCR, one entry per CDR3 protein. The table includes about 790,000 distinct CDR3 sequences, 18% detected once. The same sample was also studied in work on T cells expressing NK-cell markers.

What was sequenced was PBMCs. Receptors originate from a woman aged 18-29 years in good health.

This chain uses TRBV9 with TRBJ2-2; no reliable D call. Germline-derived CDR1 and CDR2 are SGDLS and YYNGEE. The CDR3 totals 15 residues. Between the trimmed V and J ends, which lost 5 bases and 1 base, there was a span of 12 bases. In DNA form, the CDR3 reads TGTGCCAGCAGGGCCACGGACGGGAACACCGGGGAGCTGTTTTTT. Its protein is CASRATDGNTGELFF.

The chain carries TRBV20-1 and TRBJ2-1; 11 nucleotides line up with TRBD2. V lost 6 bases to trimming and J lost 6 bases; unmatched junction nucleotides: 10. Looked up from germline, CDR1 is DFQATT and CDR2 is SNEGSKA (reference sequence). The CDR3 contains 15 residues. CDR3 bases: TGCAGTGCCCCGATAGGGCTAGCGGGGGGCAATGAGCAGTTCTTC. It encodes CSAPIGLAGGNEQFF.

This rearrangement joins TRBV5-6 to TRBJ2-1; a weak D match, TRBD2 (5 bases). Germline assignment: CDR1 SGHDT and CDR2 YYEEEE. The germline V and J ends were trimmed by 4 bases and 2 bases, with 10 bases remaining between them. This CDR3 contains 14 residues. In DNA form, the CDR3 reads TGTGCCAGCAGCCCCGGGGTAACCTACAATGAGCAGTTCTTC. This encodes CASSPGVTYNEQFF.

The chain employs TRBV12-3 or TRBV12-4 and TRBJ1-4; D remains unclear. V was shortened by 5 bases and J by 4 bases, with 14 bases between the two germline ends. This CDR3 spans 15 amino acids. CDR3 bases: TGTGCCAGCAGTCCCCCGGGAGGGATTAATGAAAAACTGTTTTTT. The encoded protein is CASSPPGGINEKLFF.

The table lists this clonotype with a few counts. The chain employs TRBV29-1 and TRBJ2-5, with TRBD2 matching 13 bases. The J segment lost 4 bases and the V segment lost 3 bases, leaving 20 bases of the junction unmatched. The V gene's germline CDR1 is SQVTM and CDR2 ANQGSEA. The CDR3 consists of 20 residues. The CDR3 nucleotides are TGCAGCGTTGAGGACCCAACTAGCGGGGGGGCCTTTGGGACTAGAGAGACCCAGTACTTC. Its protein is CSVEDPTSGGAFGTRETQYF.

With regard to this clonotype: The germline gene is not matched at one end of the junction; a read error may be the cause. The chain is built from TRBV29-1 and TRBJ1-2; no reliable D call. CDR3 length: 10 residues. Germline CDR1 is SQVTM and CDR2 is ANQGSEA. The DNA for the CDR3 is TGCAGCGTTGACAGCGGAAAGCTCATCTTC. Translated, it gives CSVDSGKLIF.

The V gene is TRBV6-5, the J gene TRBJ2-7, with 7 bases matching TRBD2. Germline V gene data show CDR1 as MNHEY and CDR2 as SVGAGI. The CDR3 is 12 amino acids. The trim removed 7 bases at V and 6 bases at J, leaving 6 bases unmatched. Written as DNA, the CDR3 is TGTGCCAGCACAGGGACGGGAGGCGAGCAGTACTTC. It codes for CASTGTGGEQYF.

The chain is built from TRBV6-4 and TRBJ2-1; D gene ambiguous. Per germline, CDR1 MRHNA and CDR2 SNTAGT. The CDR3 is 14 amino acids. The V end lost 4 bases, the J end lost 4 bases, and 11 bases lay between the germline ends. CDR3 region: CASSASSGYNEQFF. The CDR3 DNA is TGTGCCAGCAGTGCCAGCTCGGGTTACAATGAGCAGTTCTTC.

The chain employs TRBV12-3 or TRBV12-4 and TRBJ2-3; 11 bases map to TRBD2. The CDR3 runs to 15 residues. Unmatched junction bases numbered 5, after V lost 7 bases and J lost 2 bases. The CDR3 sequence is CASTEGLAVTDTQYF. CDR3 in DNA: TGTGCCAGCACCGAGGGACTAGCGGTCACAGATACGCAGTATTTT.

This clonotype was seen more than once but under ten times. The rearrangement links TRBV6-1 to TRBJ2-3, with D perhaps TRBD1 (6 bases). The CDR3 spans 15 residues. The germline V gene has CDR1 MNHNS and CDR2 SASEGT. Trimming took off 6 bases at V and 5 bases at J, with 18 bases between the two ends. This CDR3 is CASSPNPGAVDTQYF. The CDR3 coding sequence is TGTGCCAGCAGCCCAAACCCAGGGGCTGTAGATACGCAGTATTTT.

This clonotype has only a few counts. The chain couples TRBV3-1 to TRBJ2-7, with 8 bases fitting TRBD2. J was trimmed by 0 bases and V by 5 bases; bases with no gene match: 6. The CDR3 spans 15 residues. Germline lookup yields CDR1 LGHDT and CDR2 YNNKEL (reference sequence). The DNA for the CDR3 is TGTGCCAGCAGCTACACTAGCGGCCCCTCCTACGAGCAGTACTTC. The encoded protein is CASSYTSGPSYEQYF.

Ten or more counts support this clonotype. J is TRBJ2-1 and V is TRBV20-1, with D maybe TRBD1 (6 bases). This CDR3 region has 14 residues. The germline V gene encodes CDR1 DFQATT and CDR2 SNEGSKA (reference sequence). Trimming removed 6 bases at V and 5 bases at J, with 17 bases between. CDR3 loop: CSARPPGQNNEQFF. The CDR3 region has the DNA TGCAGTGCCCGCCCTCCGGGACAAAACAATGAGCAGTTCTTC.

This clonotype was recorded a few times. The rearrangement joins TRBV6-6 to TRBJ2-5; the D is unclear. The germline CDR1 and CDR2 sequences are MNHNY and SVGAGI (reference sequence). The CDR3 contains 13 residues. V was pared by 7 bases and J by 5 bases, with 14 bases between. CDR3 in amino acids: CASIALGQETQYF. Here the CDR3 DNA reads TGTGCCAGCATCGCCCTAGGCCAGGAGACCCAGTACTTC.

The chain has TRBV4-3 and TRBJ2-2, with D uncertain. This CDR3 has 13 residues. Trimming took 1 base from V and 6 from J, leaving 6 bases between them. Germline V lookup: CDR1 LGHNA, CDR2 YSLEER. The CDR3 spells CASSQVAAGELFF. DNA of the CDR3: TGCGCCAGCAGCCAAGTAGCTGCCGGGGAGCTGTTTTTT.

This clonotype has more than one count but fewer than ten. The rearrangement uses TRBV29-1 and TRBJ1-4, with 8 bases lining up with TRBD1. CDR1 is SQVTM, CDR2 ANQGSEA, per germline. With V trimmed by 5 bases and J by 6 bases, 11 bases remained unmatched. The CDR3 loop spans 15 amino acids. The CDR3, as DNA: TGCAGCGTTCGTTGGAGGGACAGGTGGGATGAAAAACTGTTTTTT. It translates to CSVRWRDRWDEKLFF.

The V and J genes are TRBV12-3 or TRBV12-4 and TRBJ2-5; D might be TRBD2 (6 bases). The V end was cut by 6 bases, the J end by 5 bases, with 10 bases between. The CDR3 loop spans 12 amino acids. The CDR3 loop reads CASRSRGETQYF. The CDR3 DNA sequence: TGTGCCAGCAGATCCCGGGGGGAGACCCAGTACTTC.

The chain joins TRBV6-1 to TRBJ1-6, with D tentatively TRBD1 (6 bases). The V end was cut by 6 bases, the J end by 9 bases, with 15 bases between. The CDR3 is 14 residues long. Germline V gene sequence: CDR1 MNHNS, CDR2 SASEGT. Written as DNA, the CDR3 is TGTGCCAGCAGGGGTGGCCAAGGGGGTTCACCCCTCCACTTT. Translated: CASRGGQGGSPLHF.

The chain is built from TRBV12-3 or TRBV12-4 and TRBJ2-7, with TRBD2 matching 9 bases. The CDR3 extends over 15 amino acids. The junction had 4 bases not matched to a gene; V was cut back by 1 base and J by 3 bases. The CDR3 sequence is CASSLGGGGHYEQYF. Here the CDR3 DNA reads TGTGCCAGCAGTTTAGGCGGGGGGGGACACTACGAGCAGTACTTC.

V usage is TRBV12-3 or TRBV12-4 and J usage is TRBJ2-1; TRBD2 might be the D (6 bases). The CDR3 loop spans 15 amino acids. Trimming stripped 4 bases from V and 5 bases from J, with 15 bases between. The CDR3 reads CASSSRRGPNNEQFF. The CDR3 bases are TGTGCCAGCAGTTCGAGGCGGGGCCCCAACAATGAGCAGTTCTTC.